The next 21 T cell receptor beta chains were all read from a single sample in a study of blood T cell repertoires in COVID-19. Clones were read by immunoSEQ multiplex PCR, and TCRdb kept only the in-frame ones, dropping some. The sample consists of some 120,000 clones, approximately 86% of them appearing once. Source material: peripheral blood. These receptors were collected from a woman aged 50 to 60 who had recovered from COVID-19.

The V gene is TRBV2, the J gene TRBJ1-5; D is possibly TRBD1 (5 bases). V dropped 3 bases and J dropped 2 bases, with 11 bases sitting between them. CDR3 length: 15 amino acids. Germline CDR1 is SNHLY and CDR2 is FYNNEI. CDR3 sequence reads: CASSDSRARNQPQHF. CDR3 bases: TGTGCCAGCAGTGATTCCAGGGCCCGCAATCAGCCCCAGCATTTT.

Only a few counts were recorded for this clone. The CDR3 region has the DNA TGTGCCAGCAGCACCTTGCGCGGCAGGGGCTTTAGGGAGCAGTACTTC. Residues: CASSTLRGRGFREQYF. The chain has TRBV11-2 and TRBJ2-7; TRBD1 is a possible D gene (6 bases). Trimming pared 5 bases from V and 7 bases from J, leaving 24 bases between. Germline CDR1 reads SGHAT; CDR2 reads FQNNGV. CDR3 size: 16 residues. The full variable domain, rest sourced from reference TRBV11-2 and TRBJ2-7, is EAGVAQSPRYKIIEKRQSVAFWCNPISGHATLYWYQQILGQGPKLLIQFQNNGVVDDSQLPKDRFSAERLKGVDSTLKIQPAKLEDSAVYLCASSTLRGRGFREQYFGPGTRLTVT.

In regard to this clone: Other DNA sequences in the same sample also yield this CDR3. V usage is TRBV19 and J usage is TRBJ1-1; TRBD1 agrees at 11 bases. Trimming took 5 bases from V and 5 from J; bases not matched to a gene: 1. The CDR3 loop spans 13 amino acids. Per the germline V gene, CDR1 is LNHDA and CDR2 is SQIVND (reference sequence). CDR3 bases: TGTGCCAGTAGTCGGGACAGGGGGACTGAAGCTTTCTTT. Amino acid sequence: CASSRDRGTEAFF.

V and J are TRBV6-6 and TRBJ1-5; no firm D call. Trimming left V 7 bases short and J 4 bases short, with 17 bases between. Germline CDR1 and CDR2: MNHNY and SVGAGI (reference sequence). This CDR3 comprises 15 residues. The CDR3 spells CASIPQAAPNQPQHF. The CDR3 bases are TGTGCCAGCATTCCTCAGGCAGCTCCTAATCAGCCCCAGCATTTT.

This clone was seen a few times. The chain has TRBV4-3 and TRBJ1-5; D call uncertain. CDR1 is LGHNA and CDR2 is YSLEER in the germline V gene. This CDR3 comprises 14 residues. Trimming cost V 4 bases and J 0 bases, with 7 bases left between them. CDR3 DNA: TGCGCCAGCAGCCGAGACCGTAGCAATCAGCCCCAGCATTTT. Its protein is CASSRDRSNQPQHF.

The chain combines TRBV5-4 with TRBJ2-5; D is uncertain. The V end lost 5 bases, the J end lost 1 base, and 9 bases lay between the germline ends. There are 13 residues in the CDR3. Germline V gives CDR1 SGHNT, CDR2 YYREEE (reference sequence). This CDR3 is CASRLWLQETQYF. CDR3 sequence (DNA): TGTGCCAGCAGGTTGTGGCTCCAAGAGACCCAGTACTTC. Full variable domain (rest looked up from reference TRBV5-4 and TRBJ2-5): ETGVTQSPTHLIKTRGQQVTLRCSSQSGHNTVSWYQQALGQGPQFIFQYYREEENGRGNFPPRFSGLQFPNYSSELNVNALELDDSALYLCASRLWLQETQYFGPGTRLLVL.

The CDR3 here is CASSESWGGYNEQFF. CDR3 nucleotide sequence: TGCGCCAGCAGTGAGTCGTGGGGGGGCTACAATGAGCAGTTCTTC. The gene calls are TRBV10-2 and TRBJ2-1; 7 positions agree with TRBD2. CDR1 is WSHSY, CDR2 SAAADI, per germline. The CDR3 consists of 15 residues. The J segment lost 3 bases and the V segment lost 0 bases, leaving 2 bases of the junction unmatched.

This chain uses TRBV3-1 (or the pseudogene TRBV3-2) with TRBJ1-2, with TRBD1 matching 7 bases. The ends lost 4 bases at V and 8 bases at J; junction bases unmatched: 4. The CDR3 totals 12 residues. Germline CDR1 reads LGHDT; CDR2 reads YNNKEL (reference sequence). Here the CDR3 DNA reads TGTGCCAGCAGCCGTCGACAGGGAGGCTACACCTTC. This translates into CASSRRQGGYTF.

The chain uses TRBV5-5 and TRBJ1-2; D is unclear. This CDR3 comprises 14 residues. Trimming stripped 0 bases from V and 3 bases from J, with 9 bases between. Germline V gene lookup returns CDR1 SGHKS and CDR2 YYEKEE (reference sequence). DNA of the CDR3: TGTGCCAGCAGCTTGGCACAGCCCTACTATGGCTACACCTTC. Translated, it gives CASSLAQPYYGYTF.

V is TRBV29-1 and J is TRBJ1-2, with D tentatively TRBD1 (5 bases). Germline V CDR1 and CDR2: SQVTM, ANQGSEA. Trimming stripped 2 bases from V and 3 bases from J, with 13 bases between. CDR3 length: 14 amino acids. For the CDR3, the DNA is TGCAGCGTTGAATCGACAGCTTCGTACTATGGCTACACCTTC. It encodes CSVESTASYYGYTF.

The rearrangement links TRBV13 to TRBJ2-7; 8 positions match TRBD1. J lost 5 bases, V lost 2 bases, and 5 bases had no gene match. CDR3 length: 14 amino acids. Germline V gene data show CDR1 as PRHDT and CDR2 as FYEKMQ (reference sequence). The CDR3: CASSLRDRSHEQYF. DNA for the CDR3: TGTGCCAGCAGCTTAAGGGACAGGAGCCACGAGCAGTACTTC. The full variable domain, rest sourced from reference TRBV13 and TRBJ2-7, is AAGVIQSPRHLIKEKRETATLKCYPIPRHDTVYWYQQGPGQDPQFLISFYEKMQSDKGSIPDRFSAQQFSDYHSELNMSSLELGDSALYFCASSLRDRSHEQYFGPGTRLTVT.

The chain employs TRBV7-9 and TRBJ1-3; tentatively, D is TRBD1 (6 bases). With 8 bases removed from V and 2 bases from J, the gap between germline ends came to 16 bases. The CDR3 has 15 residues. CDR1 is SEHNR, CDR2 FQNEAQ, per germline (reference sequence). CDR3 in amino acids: CASGEQGSAGNTIYF. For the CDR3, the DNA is TGTGCCAGCGGAGAACAGGGTTCCGCTGGAAACACCATATATTTT.

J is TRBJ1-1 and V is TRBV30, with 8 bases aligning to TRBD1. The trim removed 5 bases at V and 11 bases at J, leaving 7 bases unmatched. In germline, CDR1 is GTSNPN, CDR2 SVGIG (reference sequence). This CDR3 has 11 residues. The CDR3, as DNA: TGTGCCTGGCTGGACAGGGTGGATGCTTTCTTT. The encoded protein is CAWLDRVDAFF.

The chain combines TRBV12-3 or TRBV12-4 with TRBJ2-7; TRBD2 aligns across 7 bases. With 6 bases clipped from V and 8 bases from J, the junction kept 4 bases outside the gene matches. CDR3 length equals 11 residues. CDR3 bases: TGTGCCAGCAGCCTAGGGACTAAGCAGTACTTC. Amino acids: CASSLGTKQYF.

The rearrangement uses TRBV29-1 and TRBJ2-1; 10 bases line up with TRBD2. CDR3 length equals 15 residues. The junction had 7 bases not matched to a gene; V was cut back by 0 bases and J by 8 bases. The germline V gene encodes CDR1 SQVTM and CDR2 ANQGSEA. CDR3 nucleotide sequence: TGCAGCGTTGAAGATGCGGCTAGCGGGAGACATGAGCAGTTCTTC. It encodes CSVEDAASGRHEQFF.

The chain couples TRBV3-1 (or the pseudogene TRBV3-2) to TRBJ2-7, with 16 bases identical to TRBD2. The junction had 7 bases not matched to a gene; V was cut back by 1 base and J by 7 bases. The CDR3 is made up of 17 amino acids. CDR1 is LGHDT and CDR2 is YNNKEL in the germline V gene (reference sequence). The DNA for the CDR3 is TGTGCCAGCAGCCAAGCGGGACTAGCGGGAGGGAACATGGAGCAGTACTTC. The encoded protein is CASSQAGLAGGNMEQYF.

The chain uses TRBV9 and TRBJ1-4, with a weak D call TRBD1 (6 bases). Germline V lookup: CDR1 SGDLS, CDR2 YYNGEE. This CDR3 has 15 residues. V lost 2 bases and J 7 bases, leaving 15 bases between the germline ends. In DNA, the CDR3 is TGTGCCAGCAGCGTGAACTGGGGAGGGGGTGAAAAACTGTTTTTT. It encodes CASSVNWGGGEKLFF.

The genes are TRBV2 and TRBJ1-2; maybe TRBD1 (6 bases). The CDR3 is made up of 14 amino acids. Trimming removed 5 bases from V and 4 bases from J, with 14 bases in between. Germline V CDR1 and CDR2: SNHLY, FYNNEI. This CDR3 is CASSFQGQGYGYTF. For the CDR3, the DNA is TGTGCCAGCAGTTTCCAGGGGCAGGGCTATGGCTACACCTTC. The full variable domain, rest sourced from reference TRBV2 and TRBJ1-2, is EPEVTQTPSHQVTQMGQEVILRCVPISNHLYFYWYRQILGQKVEFLVSFYNNEISEKSEIFDDQFSVERPDGSNFTLKIRSTKLEDSAMYFCASSFQGQGYGYTFGSGTRLTVV.

CDR3 protein: CASSPRPGSGANVLTF. In nucleotides, the CDR3 is TGTGCCAGCAGTCCGCGCCCAGGCTCTGGGGCCAACGTCCTGACTTTC. The V gene is TRBV11-2, the J gene TRBJ2-6; D call uncertain. CDR1 SGHAT and CDR2 FQNNGV come from the germline V gene. Trimming took 6 bases from V and 0 from J, leaving 12 bases between them. The CDR3 is made up of 16 amino acids.

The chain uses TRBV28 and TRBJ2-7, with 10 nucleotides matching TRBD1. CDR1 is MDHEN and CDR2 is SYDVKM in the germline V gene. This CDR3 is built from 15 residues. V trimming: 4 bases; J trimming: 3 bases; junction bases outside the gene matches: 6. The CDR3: CASSSPWDRGYEQYF. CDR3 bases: TGTGCCAGCAGTTCCCCGTGGGACAGGGGCTACGAGCAGTACTTC.

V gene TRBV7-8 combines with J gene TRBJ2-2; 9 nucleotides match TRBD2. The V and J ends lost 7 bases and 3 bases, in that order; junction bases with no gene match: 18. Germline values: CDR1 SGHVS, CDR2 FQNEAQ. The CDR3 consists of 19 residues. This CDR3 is CASTYSGSGLGVDTGELFF. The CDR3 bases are TGTGCCAGCACCTATAGCGGGAGCGGCCTCGGAGTGGACACCGGGGAGCTGTTTTTT.